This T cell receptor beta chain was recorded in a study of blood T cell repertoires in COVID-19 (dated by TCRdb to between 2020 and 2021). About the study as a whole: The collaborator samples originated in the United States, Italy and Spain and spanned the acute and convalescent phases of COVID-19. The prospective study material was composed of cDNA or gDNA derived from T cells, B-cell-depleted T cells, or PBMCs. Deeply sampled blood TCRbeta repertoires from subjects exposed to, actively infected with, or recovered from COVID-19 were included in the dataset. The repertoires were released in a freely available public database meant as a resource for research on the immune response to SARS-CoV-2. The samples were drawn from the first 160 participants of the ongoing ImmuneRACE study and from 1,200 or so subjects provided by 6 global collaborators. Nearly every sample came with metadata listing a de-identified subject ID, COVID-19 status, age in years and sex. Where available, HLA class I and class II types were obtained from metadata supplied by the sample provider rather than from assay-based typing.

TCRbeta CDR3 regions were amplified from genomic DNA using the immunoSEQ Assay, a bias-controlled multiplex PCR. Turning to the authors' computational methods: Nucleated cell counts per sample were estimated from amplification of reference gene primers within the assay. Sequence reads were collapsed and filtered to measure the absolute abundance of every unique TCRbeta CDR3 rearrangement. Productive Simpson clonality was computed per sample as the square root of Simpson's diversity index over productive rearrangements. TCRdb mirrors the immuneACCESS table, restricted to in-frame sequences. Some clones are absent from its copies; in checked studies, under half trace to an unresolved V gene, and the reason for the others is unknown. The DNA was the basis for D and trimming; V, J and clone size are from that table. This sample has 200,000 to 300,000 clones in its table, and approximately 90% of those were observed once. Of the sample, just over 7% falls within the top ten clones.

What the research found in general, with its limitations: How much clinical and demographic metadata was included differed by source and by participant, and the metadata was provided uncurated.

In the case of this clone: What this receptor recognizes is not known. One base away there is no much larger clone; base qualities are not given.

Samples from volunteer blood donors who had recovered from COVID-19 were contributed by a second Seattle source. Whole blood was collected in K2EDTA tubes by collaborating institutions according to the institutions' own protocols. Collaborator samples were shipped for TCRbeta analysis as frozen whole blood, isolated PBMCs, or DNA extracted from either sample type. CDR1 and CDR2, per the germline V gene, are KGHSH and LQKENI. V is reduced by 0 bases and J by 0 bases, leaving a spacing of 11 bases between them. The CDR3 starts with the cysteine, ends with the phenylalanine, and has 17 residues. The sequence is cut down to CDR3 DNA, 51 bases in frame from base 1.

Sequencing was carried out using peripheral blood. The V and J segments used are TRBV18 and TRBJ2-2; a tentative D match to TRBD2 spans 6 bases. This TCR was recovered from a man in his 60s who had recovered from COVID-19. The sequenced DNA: TGTGCCAGCTCACCACCGGGGGGACTTACGAACACCGGGGAGCTGTTTTTT. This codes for CASSPPGGLTNTGELFF.